A selection of T cell receptor beta chains follows, all from one sample in a study of T-cell reconstitution after alpha-beta-depleted transplantation in children. TCRdb ran MiXCR on the PCR reads and lists one entry per CDR3 protein. The data hold about 230,000 distinct CDR3 sequences, with roughly 9% observed a single time. Material: PBMCs from the stem cell graft donor, obtained from the stem cell graft. Receptor source: a human donor who donated a stem cell graft to a child with acute lymphoblastic leukemia. Both conserved end residues are part of each CDR3. The D gene is left open where the match is weak. Rows may omit the clone size; those that give it use once, few, many or a size class.

D	V	size	J	length	CDR3	DNA
NA	TRBV12-3/TRBV12-4	many	TRBJ1-4	14	CASKEGIFNEKLFF	TGTGCCAGCAAGGAAGGGATTTTTAATGAAAAACTGTTTTTT
NA	TRBV7-9	NA	TRBJ1-1	14	CASSAYTENTEAFF	TGTGCCAGCAGCGCCTATACAGAGAACACTGAAGCTTTCTTT
TRBD1	TRBV5-1	few	TRBJ2-3	17	CASSPTGQGDHTDTQYF	TGCGCCAGCAGCCCCACCGGACAGGGAGATCACACAGATACGCAGTATTTT
NA	TRBV7-6	many	TRBJ1-1	13	CASSLGPDTEAFF	TGTGCCAGCAGCTTGGGGCCAGACACTGAAGCTTTCTTT
NA	TRBV12-3/TRBV12-4	many	TRBJ2-2	15	CASSKELGNTGELFF	TGTGCCAGCAGCAAAGAACTAGGAAACACCGGGGAGCTGTTTTTT
NA	TRBV27	NA	TRBJ2-3	13	CASSSPLTDTQYF	TGTGCCAGCAGTTCCCCTCTAACAGATACGCAGTATTTT
NA	TRBV29-1	few	TRBJ2-5	13	CSVVGTNQETQYF	TGCAGCGTTGTGGGGACAAATCAAGAGACCCAGTACTTC
NA	TRBV5-5	many	TRBJ1-5	16	CASSLGPGGQGQPQHF	TGTGCCAGCAGCTTGGGGCCGGGGGGGCAAGGACAGCCCCAGCATTTT
TRBD1	TRBV5-1	many	TRBJ2-3	15	CASSPGQEFTDTQYF	TGCGCCAGCAGCCCGGGACAGGAATTCACAGATACGCAGTATTTT
TRBD1	TRBV29-1	few	TRBJ2-5	17	CSVEDPRDREEEETQYF	TGCAGCGTTGAGGACCCCCGGGACAGGGAGGAAGAAGAGACCCAGTACTTC
NA	TRBV5-8	many	TRBJ1-5	17	CASSLRRDTNSNQPQHF	TGTGCCAGCAGCTTAAGGCGAGACACGAATAGCAATCAGCCCCAGCATTTT
NA	TRBV3-1	NA	TRBJ2-1	17	CASSQEFGSSSYNEQFF	TGTGCCAGCAGCCAAGAATTCGGGTCGAGCTCCTACAATGAGCAGTTCTTC
NA	TRBV20-1	many	TRBJ2-3	13	CSGTGVGTDTQYF	TGCAGTGGAACGGGAGTAGGCACAGATACGCAGTATTTT
NA	TRBV5-1	many	TRBJ2-2	15	CASSLAPEGGGELFF	TGCGCCAGCAGCTTGGCCCCGGAGGGGGGCGGGGAGCTGTTTTTT
NA	TRBV4-2	many	TRBJ2-3	15	CASSQTEISTDTQYF	TGTGCCAGCAGCCAAACCGAGATAAGCACAGATACGCAGTATTTT
NA	TRBV18	many	TRBJ1-1	13	CASSPGGDTEAFF	TGCGCCAGCAGCCCCGGTGGGGACACTGAAGCTTTCTTT
NA	TRBV21-1	many	TRBJ2-1	14	CASSKVEVGRVQFF	TGTGCCAGCAGCAAAGTTGAAGTCGGTAGGGTGCAGTTCTTC
TRBD1	TRBV30	many	TRBJ2-1	15	CAWSVQQGALNEQFF	TGTGCCTGGAGTGTTCAGCAGGGGGCATTAAATGAGCAGTTCTTC
TRBD1	TRBV27	few	TRBJ1-1	14	CASRQGGGNTEAFF	TGTGCCAGCAGACAAGGGGGCGGGAATACTGAAGCTTTCTTT
TRBD1	TRBV5-1	few	TRBJ2-6	17	CASGSRTGLSGANVLTF	TGCGCCAGCGGCTCGAGGACAGGACTCTCTGGGGCCAACGTCCTGACTTTC
TRBD1	TRBV29-1	many	TRBJ1-1	14	CSVRQGAMNTEAFF	TGCAGCGTCCGACAGGGGGCCATGAACACTGAAGCTTTCTTT
NA	TRBV12-5	NA	TRBJ1-2	14	CASGLTGGSYGYTF	TGTGCTAGTGGTTTGACTGGGGGGAGCTATGGCTACACCTTC
NA	TRBV12-3/TRBV12-4	many	TRBJ1-1	14	CASSLAQGYTEAFF	TGTGCCAGCAGTTTAGCGCAAGGGTACACTGAAGCTTTCTTT
NA	TRBV14	few	TRBJ2-1	19	CASSHRSFSTGYSYNEQFF	TGTGCCAGCAGCCACCGATCCTTCAGTACAGGGTACTCCTACAATGAGCAGTTCTTC
TRBD1	TRBV5-1	NA	TRBJ2-7	14	CATAPGQGATEQYF	TGCGCCACCGCTCCGGGACAGGGGGCCACCGAGCAGTACTTC
NA	TRBV7-9	few	TRBJ2-7	12	CASSIQGNEQYF	TGTGCCAGCAGCATACAGGGAAACGAGCAGTACTTC
NA	TRBV5-6	many	TRBJ1-1	14	CASSFGGSDTEAFF	TGTGCCAGCAGCTTTGGGGGGTCCGACACTGAAGCTTTCTTT
NA	TRBV3-1	NA	TRBJ1-2	13	CASSLTENYGYTF	TGTGCCAGCAGCCTGACGGAAAACTATGGCTACACCTTC
NA	TRBV5-6	NA	TRBJ1-6	12	CASSPGNSPLHF	TGTGCCAGCAGCCCCGGAAATTCACCCCTCCACTTT
TRBD2	TRBV11-1	few	TRBJ2-2	16	CASSLARGLASGELFF	TGTGCCAGCAGCTTAGCGAGGGGACTAGCCTCCGGGGAGCTGTTTTTT
TRBD1	TRBV9	NA	TRBJ1-6	16	CASSVRDSSYNSPLHF	TGTGCCAGCAGCGTTCGGGACAGCTCCTATAATTCACCCCTCCACTTT
TRBD2	TRBV12-3/TRBV12-4	NA	TRBJ2-2	14	CGTSVGEGTGELFF	TGTGGAACCTCGGTAGGGGAGGGCACCGGGGAGCTGTTTTTT
TRBD1	TRBV12-3/TRBV12-4	few	TRBJ2-5	13	CASSLQGTETQYF	TGTGCCAGCAGTCTACAGGGGACGGAGACCCAGTACTTC
TRBD1	TRBV4-2	NA	TRBJ2-1	17	CASSQERKQGPDNEQFF	TGTGCCAGCAGCCAAGAGCGGAAACAGGGGCCCGACAATGAGCAGTTCTTC
TRBD1	TRBV7-9	many	TRBJ1-2	16	CASRPPGTGDNYGYTF	TGTGCCAGCAGACCCCCCGGGACAGGGGATAACTATGGCTACACCTTC
NA	TRBV28	NA	TRBJ2-7	14	CASTSGTATYEQYF	TGTGCCAGCACTTCTGGGACGGCTACCTACGAGCAGTACTTC
NA	TRBV7-9	few	TRBJ1-1	13	CASTLRAESEAFF	TGTGCCAGCACCCTAAGGGCCGAGAGTGAAGCTTTCTTT
TRBD2	TRBV18	NA	TRBJ2-3	18	CASSRRASGGAAADTQYF	TGTGCCAGCTCGCGACGCGCTAGCGGGGGGGCCGCCGCAGATACGCAGTATTTT
TRBD1	TRBV5-6	NA	TRBJ2-5	13	CASRGTGQETQYF	TGTGCCAGCAGGGGGACAGGTCAAGAGACCCAGTACTTC
TRBD2	TRBV5-5	many	TRBJ2-1	16	CASSFSSGGTKDEQFF	TGTGCCAGCAGCTTTTCCAGCGGGGGAACCAAAGATGAGCAGTTCTTC
TRBD1	TRBV29-1	few	TRBJ1-1	13	CSVSYRGDTEAFF	TGCAGCGTTTCTTACAGGGGGGACACTGAAGCTTTCTTT
NA	TRBV5-1	NA	TRBJ2-5	14	CASRSRTNQETQYF	TGCGCCAGCAGGTCCCGGACAAATCAAGAGACCCAGTACTTC
NA	TRBV7-9	NA	TRBJ1-5	14	CASSPRDSNQPQHF	TGTGCCAGCAGCCCCCGGGACAGCAATCAGCCCCAGCATTTT
TRBD2	TRBV6-1	NA	TRBJ2-2	15	CATTTLAGNTGELFF	TGTGCCACTACAACTCTAGCGGGGAACACCGGGGAGCTGTTTTTT
NA	TRBV6-1	many	TRBJ2-3	15	CASSVQDGDTDTQYF	TGTGCCAGCAGTGTGCAGGATGGGGACACAGATACGCAGTATTTT